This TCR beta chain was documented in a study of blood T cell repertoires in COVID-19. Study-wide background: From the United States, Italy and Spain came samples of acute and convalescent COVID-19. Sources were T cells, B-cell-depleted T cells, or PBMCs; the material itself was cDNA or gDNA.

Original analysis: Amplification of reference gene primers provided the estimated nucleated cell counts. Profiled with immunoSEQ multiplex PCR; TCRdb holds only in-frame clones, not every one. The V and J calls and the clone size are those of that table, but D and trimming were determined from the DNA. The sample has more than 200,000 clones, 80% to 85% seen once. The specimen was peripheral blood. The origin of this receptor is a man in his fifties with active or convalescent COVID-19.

DNA for the CDR3: TGTGCCAGTAGTATAACAAAGAGGACTGAAGCTTTCTTT. Its translation: CASSITKRTEAFF. The chain couples TRBV19 to TRBJ1-1; D uncertain. The CDR3 covers 13 residues. The V end was cut by 2 bases, the J end by 5 bases, with 9 bases between. From germline, CDR1 is LNHDA and CDR2 SQIVND (reference sequence). Full variable domain (rest looked up from reference TRBV19 and TRBJ1-1): DGGITQSPKYLFRKEGQNVTLSCEQNLNHDAMYWYRQDPGQGLRLIYYSQIVNDFQKGDIAEGYSVSREKKESFPLTVTSAQKNPTAFYLCASSITKRTEAFFGQGTRLTVV.